These 7 T cell receptor beta chains were all obtained from the same sample, sequenced in a study of CD8 T cells in ankylosing spondylitis. TCRdb re-called the 5' RACE reads through MiXCR, storing one row per CDR3 protein. The table has about 52,000 distinct CDR3 sequences, 7.4% seen once; the top ten hold roughly 8.1%. Sequencing was carried out using blood, either unsorted or a sorted T cell fraction (not recorded which). The receptors stem from a female donor with ankylosing spondylitis or in good health (not recorded which).

The sample holds many counts of this clonotype. The rearrangement links TRBV29-1 to TRBJ2-3, with D perhaps being TRBD1 or TRBD2 (5 bases each). CDR1 is SQVTM, CDR2 ANQGSEA, per germline. Trimming removed 7 bases from V and 0 bases from J, with 17 bases in between. The CDR3 has 15 residues. In DNA form, the CDR3 reads TGCAGCGGCAGGGCCCCGGGAACTAGCACAGATACGCAGTATTTT. Amino acids: CSGRAPGTSTDTQYF.

This clonotype was seen repeatedly, ten times or more. The J gene is TRBJ1-1, the V gene TRBV5-4; D may be TRBD1 (5 bases). Germline V CDR1 and CDR2: SGHNT, YYREEE (reference sequence). Deletions cut 0 bases from V and 4 bases from J, with 10 bases between. The CDR3 runs to 14 residues. CDR3: CASSLGQGGTEAFF. In DNA form, the CDR3 reads TGTGCCAGCAGCTTGGGGCAGGGAGGCACTGAAGCTTTCTTT.

Ten or more counts support this clonotype. V is TRBV5-1 and J is TRBJ1-1; unclear D gene. In germline, CDR1 is SGHRS, CDR2 YFSETQ. Trimming removed 0 bases at V and 8 bases at J, with 14 bases between. The CDR3 runs to 14 residues. The CDR3 region has the DNA TGCGCCAGCAGCTTGGCCTTTCGGAACAGAGAAGCTTTCTTT. Translated, it gives CASSLAFRNREAFF.

This clonotype was counted many times. The chain is built from TRBV20-1 and TRBJ2-7, with D tentatively TRBD2 (5 bases). V dropped 3 bases and J dropped 4 bases, with 13 bases sitting between them. CDR3 length equals 13 residues. Germline V gives CDR1 DFQATT, CDR2 SNEGSKA (reference sequence). The CDR3 reads CSARLLGEYEQYV. CDR3 sequence (DNA): TGCAGTGCTAGGCTCCTCGGGGAGTACGAGCAGTACGTC.

The CDR3 here is CASSQLPYSNQPQHF. CDR3 sequence (DNA): TGTGCCAGCAGCCAATTGCCCTATAGCAATCAGCCCCAGCATTTT. V and J are TRBV3-1 and TRBJ1-5; D unclear. This CDR3 is 15 amino acids long. In germline, CDR1 is LGHDT, CDR2 YNNKEL (reference sequence). The V gene lost 2 bases and the J gene lost 0 bases, with 8 bases spanning the gap.

This clonotype was seen many times. The rearrangement links TRBV28 to TRBJ2-5; 11 bases match TRBD2. The CDR3 covers 16 residues. Germline V lookup: CDR1 MDHEN, CDR2 SYDVKM. The V segment lost 5 bases and the J segment 5 bases; nucleotides outside the gene matches: 10. The CDR3 coding sequence is TGTGCCAGCAGTCGACAGCTTAGCGGGGGGGCGGAGACCCAGTACTTC. Translation: CASSRQLSGGAETQYF. The full variable domain, completed using reference TRBV28 and TRBJ2-5, is DVKVTQSSRYLVKRTGEKVFLECVQDMDHENMFWYRQDPGLGLRLIYFSYDVKMKEKGDIPEGYSVSREKKERFSLILESASTNQTSMYLCASSRQLSGGAETQYFGPGTRLLVL.

This clonotype was counted ten times or more. This chain uses TRBV29-1 with TRBJ1-2; no definite D call. Germline-derived CDR1 and CDR2 are SQVTM and ANQGSEA. V dropped 6 bases and J dropped 1 base, with 12 bases sitting between them. The CDR3 runs to 13 residues. The CDR3 loop reads CSVQVVINYGYTF. Here the CDR3 DNA reads TGCAGCGTCCAAGTTGTCATTAACTATGGCTACACCTTC. Full variable domain (missing parts from reference TRBV29-1 and TRBJ1-2): SAVISQKPSRDICQRGTSLTIQCQVDSQVTMMFWYRQQPGQSLTLIATANQGSEATYESGFVIDKFPISRPNLTFSTLTVSNMSPEDSSIYLCSVQVVINYGYTFGSGTRLTVV.